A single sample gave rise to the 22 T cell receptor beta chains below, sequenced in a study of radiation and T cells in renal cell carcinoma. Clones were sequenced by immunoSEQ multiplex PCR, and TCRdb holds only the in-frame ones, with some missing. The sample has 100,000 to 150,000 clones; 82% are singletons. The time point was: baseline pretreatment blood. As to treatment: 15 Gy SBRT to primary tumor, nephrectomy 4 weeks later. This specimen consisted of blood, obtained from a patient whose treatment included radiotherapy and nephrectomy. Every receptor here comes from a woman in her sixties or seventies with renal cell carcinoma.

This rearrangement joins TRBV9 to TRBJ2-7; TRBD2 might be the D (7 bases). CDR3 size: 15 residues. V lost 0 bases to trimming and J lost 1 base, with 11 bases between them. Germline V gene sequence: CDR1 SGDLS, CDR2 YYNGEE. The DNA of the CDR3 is TGTGCCAGCAGCGTAGAGGGAGGGGGTTCCTACGAGCAGTACTTC. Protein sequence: CASSVEGGGSYEQYF.

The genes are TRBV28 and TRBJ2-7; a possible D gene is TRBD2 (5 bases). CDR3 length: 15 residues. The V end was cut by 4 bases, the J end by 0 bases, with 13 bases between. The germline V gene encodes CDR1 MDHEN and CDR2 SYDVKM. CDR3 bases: TGTGCCAGCAGTTATAAGTTCCGGGGCTCCTACGAGCAGTACTTC. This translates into CASSYKFRGSYEQYF.

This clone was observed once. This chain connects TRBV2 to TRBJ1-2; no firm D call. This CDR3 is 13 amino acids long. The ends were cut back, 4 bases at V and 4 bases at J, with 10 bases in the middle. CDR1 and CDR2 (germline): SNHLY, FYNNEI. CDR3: CASSGTSAYGYTF. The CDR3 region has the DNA TGTGCCAGCAGTGGCACGAGCGCCTATGGCTACACCTTC.

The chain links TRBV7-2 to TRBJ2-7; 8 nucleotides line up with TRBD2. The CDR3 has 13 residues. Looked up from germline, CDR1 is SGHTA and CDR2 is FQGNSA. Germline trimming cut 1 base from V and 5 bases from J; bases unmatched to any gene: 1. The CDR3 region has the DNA TGTGCCAGCAGCTTAGGACTAGCGAACGAGCAGTACTTC. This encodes CASSLGLANEQYF.

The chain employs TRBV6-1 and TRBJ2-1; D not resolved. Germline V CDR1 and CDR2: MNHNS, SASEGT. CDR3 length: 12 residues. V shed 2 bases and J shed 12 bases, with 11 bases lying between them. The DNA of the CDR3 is TGTGCCAGCAGTGAACACCTCCGAGGGCAGTTCTTC. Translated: CASSEHLRGQFF.

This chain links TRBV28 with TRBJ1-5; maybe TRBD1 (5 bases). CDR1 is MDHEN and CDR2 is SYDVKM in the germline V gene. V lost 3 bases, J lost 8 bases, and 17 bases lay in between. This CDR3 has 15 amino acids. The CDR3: CASSFRGGSRKPQHF. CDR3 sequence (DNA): TGTGCCAGCAGTTTCCGGGGGGGAAGCCGAAAGCCCCAGCATTTT.

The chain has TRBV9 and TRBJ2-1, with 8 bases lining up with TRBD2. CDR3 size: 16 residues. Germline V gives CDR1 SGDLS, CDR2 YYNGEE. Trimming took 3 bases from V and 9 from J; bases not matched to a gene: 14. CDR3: CASSEPRASGRGEQFF. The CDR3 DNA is TGTGCCAGCAGCGAGCCCCGGGCTAGCGGGCGGGGTGAGCAGTTCTTC.

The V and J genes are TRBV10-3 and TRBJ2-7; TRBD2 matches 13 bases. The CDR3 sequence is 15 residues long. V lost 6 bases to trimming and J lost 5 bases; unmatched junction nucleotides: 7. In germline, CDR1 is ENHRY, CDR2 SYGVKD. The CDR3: CAIRQRTSGSHEQYF. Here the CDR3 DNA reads TGTGCCATCAGGCAACGGACTAGCGGGAGCCACGAGCAGTACTTC.

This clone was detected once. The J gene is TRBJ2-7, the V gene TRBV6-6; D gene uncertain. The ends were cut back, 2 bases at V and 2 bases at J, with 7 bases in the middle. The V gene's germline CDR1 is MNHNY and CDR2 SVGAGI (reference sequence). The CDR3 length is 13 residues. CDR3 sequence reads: CASSYRSTYEQYF. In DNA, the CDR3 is TGTGCCAGCAGTTACCGCTCCACCTACGAGCAGTACTTC.

In nucleotides, the CDR3 is TGTGCCAGCAGTGGATTGAGAGCTGAAGCTTTCTTT. This translates into CASSGLRAEAFF. The J gene is TRBJ1-1, the V gene TRBV28, with D unresolved. Per germline, CDR1 MDHEN and CDR2 SYDVKM. V was trimmed by 5 bases and J by 6 bases, leaving 10 bases between them. The CDR3 covers 12 residues.

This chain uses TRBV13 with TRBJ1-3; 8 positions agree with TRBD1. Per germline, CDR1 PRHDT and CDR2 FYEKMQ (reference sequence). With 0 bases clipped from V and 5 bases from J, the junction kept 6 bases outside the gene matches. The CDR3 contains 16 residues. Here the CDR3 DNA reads TGTGCCAGCAGCTTAGGCCGGACAGGGATCAGAAACACCATATATTTT. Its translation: CASSLGRTGIRNTIYF.

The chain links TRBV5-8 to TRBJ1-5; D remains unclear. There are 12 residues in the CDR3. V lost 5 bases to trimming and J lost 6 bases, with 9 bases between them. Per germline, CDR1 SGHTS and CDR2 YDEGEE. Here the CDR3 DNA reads TGTGCCAGCAGAAGAGGGTTTCAGCCCCAGCATTTT. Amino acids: CASRRGFQPQHF.

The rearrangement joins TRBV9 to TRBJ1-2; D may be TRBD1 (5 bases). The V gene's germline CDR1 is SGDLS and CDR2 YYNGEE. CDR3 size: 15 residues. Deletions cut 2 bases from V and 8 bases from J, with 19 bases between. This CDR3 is CASSVGPGNSMGYTF. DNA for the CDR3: TGTGCCAGCAGCGTGGGACCAGGGAACTCTATGGGCTACACCTTC.

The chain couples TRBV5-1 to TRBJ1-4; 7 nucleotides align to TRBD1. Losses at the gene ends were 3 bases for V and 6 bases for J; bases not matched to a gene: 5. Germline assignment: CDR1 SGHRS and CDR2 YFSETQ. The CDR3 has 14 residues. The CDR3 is CASSSDRADEKLFF. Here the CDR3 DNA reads TGCGCCAGCAGCTCTGACAGGGCGGATGAAAAACTGTTTTTT. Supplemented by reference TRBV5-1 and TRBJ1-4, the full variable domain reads KAGVTQTPRYLIKTRGQQVTLSCSPISGHRSVSWYQQTPGQGLQFLFEYFSETQRNKGNFPGRFSGRQFSNSRSEMNVSTLELGDSALYLCASSSDRADEKLFFGSGTQLSVL.

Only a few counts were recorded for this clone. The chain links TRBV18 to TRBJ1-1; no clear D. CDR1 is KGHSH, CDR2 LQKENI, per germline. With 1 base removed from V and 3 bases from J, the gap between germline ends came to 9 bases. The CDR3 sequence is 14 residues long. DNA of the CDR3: TGTGCCAGCTCACCACGCCCAGACTACACTGAAGCTTTCTTT. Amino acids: CASSPRPDYTEAFF.

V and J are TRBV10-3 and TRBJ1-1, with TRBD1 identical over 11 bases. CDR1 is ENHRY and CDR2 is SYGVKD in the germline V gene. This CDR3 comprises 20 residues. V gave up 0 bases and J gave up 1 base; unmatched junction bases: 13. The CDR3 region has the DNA TGTGCCATCAGTGAGTCGACATGGACAGGGGGCGAATTTGCGAACACTGAAGCTTTCTTT. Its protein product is CAISESTWTGGEFANTEAFF.

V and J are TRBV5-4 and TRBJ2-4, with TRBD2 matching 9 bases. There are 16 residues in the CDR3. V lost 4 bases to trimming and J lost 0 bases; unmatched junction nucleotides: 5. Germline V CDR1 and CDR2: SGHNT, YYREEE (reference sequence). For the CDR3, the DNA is TGTGCCAGCAGCCGCGGGGGGGACCTAGCCAAAAACATTCAGTACTTC. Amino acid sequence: CASSRGGDLAKNIQYF. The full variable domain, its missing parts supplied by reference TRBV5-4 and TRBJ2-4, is ETGVTQSPTHLIKTRGQQVTLRCSSQSGHNTVSWYQQALGQGPQFIFQYYREEENGRGNFPPRFSGLQFPNYSSELNVNALELDDSALYLCASSRGGDLAKNIQYFGAGTRLSVL.

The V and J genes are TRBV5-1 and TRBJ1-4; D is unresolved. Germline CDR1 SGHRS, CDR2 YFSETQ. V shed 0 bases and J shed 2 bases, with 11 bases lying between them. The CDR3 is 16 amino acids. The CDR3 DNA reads TGCGCCAGCAGCTTGGTGGACGGGAGGACTAATGAAAAACTGTTTTTT. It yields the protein CASSLVDGRTNEKLFF.

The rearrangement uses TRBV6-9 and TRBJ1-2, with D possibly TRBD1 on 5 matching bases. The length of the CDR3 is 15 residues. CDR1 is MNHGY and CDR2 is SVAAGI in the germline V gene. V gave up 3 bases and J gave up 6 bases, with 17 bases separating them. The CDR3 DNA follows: TGTGCCAGCAGTTACCTTGTCGGGGGGAACGATGGCTACACCTTC. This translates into CASSYLVGGNDGYTF.

CDR3 in DNA: TGTGCCAGCATATCTCAGGGTGCCGGGGAGCTGTTTTTT. It translates to CASISQGAGELFF. The V and J genes are TRBV6-5 and TRBJ2-2, with D possibly matching TRBD1 (5 bases). Germline V gene lookup returns CDR1 MNHEY and CDR2 SVGAGI. The CDR3 runs to 13 residues. V lost 7 bases and J lost 6, with 12 bases in between.

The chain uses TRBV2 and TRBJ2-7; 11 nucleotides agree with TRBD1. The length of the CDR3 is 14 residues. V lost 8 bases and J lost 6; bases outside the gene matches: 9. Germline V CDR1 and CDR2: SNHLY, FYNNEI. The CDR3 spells CASALLGTGGEQYF. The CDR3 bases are TGTGCCAGCGCGTTGTTGGGGACAGGGGGCGAGCAGTACTTC. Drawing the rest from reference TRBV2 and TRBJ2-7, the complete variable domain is EPEVTQTPSHQVTQMGQEVILRCVPISNHLYFYWYRQILGQKVEFLVSFYNNEISEKSEIFDDQFSVERPDGSNFTLKIRSTKLEDSAMYFCASALLGTGGEQYFGPGTRLTVT.

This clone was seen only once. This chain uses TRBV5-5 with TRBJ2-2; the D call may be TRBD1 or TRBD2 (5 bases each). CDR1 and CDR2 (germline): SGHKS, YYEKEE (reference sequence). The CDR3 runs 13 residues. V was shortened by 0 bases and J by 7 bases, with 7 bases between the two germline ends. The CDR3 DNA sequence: TGTGCCAGCAGCTTGGGAGGGGTCGGGGAGCTGTTTTTT. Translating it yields CASSLGGVGELFF.